The table lists the clone carrying this T cell receptor (beta chain) with a few counts. The source of the sample is a study of T cell repertoires in cytomegalovirus infection. TCRdb recomputed calls from the reads with MiXCR, one row per CDR3 protein. The sample holds 80,000 to 130,000 distinct CDR3 sequences, about 22% seen once. The CDR3 is 17 residues long. Germline V lookup: CDR1 MDHEN, CDR2 SYDVKM. J was trimmed by 1 base and V by 3 bases; bases with no gene match: 8. This receptor was taken from a human donor in good health (CMV status not recorded). Some clones in this sample may be carry-over from other donors' samples. V gene TRBV28 combines with J gene TRBJ2-5, with TRBD2 matching over 10 bases. Sequencing used CD8+ T cells from PBMCs. This CDR3 reads CASSFLASGGIQETQYF. The CDR3 DNA reads TGTGCCAGCAGTTTCCTGGCTAGCGGGGGCATCCAAGAGACCCAGTACTTC.